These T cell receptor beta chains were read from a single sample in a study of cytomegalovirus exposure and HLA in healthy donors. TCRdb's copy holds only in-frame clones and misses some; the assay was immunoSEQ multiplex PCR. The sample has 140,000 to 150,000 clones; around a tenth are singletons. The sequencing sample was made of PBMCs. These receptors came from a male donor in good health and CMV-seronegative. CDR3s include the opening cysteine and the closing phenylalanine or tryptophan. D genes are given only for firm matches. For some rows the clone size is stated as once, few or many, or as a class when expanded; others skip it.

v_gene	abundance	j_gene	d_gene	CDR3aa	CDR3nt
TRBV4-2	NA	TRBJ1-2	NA	CASSPDLASYGYTF	TGTGCCAGCAGCCCCGATCTGGCTAGCTATGGCTACACCTTC
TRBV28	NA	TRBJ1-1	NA	CASSLNREPDGTTEAFF	TGTGCCAGCAGTTTAAATCGGGAGCCGGACGGGACCACTGAAGCTTTCTTT
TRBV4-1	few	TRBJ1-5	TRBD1	CASSQVGQSSQPQHF	TGCGCCAGCAGCCAAGTGGGACAGTCTAGTCAGCCCCAGCATTTT
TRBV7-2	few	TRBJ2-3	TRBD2	CASSPQRGLTDTQYF	TGTGCCAGCAGCCCTCAGCGGGGGCTCACAGATACGCAGTATTTT
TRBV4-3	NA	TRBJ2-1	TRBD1	CASSQDGTEPYNEQFF	TGCGCCAGCAGCCAAGATGGGACAGAACCCTACAATGAGCAGTTCTTC
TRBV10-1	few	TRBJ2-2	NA	CASAGLAGELFF	TGCGCCAGCGCAGGTCTGGCCGGGGAGCTGTTTTTT
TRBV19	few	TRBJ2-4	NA	CASSRGARNIQYF	TGTGCCAGTAGCAGGGGGGCCAGAAACATTCAGTACTTC
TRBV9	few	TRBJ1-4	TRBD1	CASSVAGGQNNEKLFF	TGTGCCAGCAGCGTAGCTGGGGGACAGAATAATGAAAAACTGTTTTTT
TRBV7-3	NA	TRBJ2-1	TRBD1	CASSYAGTGKNEQFF	TGTGCCAGCAGCTATGCCGGGACAGGGAAAAATGAGCAGTTCTTC
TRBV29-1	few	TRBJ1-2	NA	CSVEGSGDRNYGYTF	TGCAGCGTTGAAGGCTCAGGGGATCGAAACTATGGCTACACCTTC
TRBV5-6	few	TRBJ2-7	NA	CASSLVQGNEQYF	TGTGCCAGCAGCTTGGTCCAGGGGAACGAGCAGTACTTC
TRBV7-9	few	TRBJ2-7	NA	CASRSGAYEQYF	TGTGCCAGCAGATCGGGGGCCTACGAGCAGTACTTC
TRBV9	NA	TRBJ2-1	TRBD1	CASSLRGQVTYNEQFF	TGTGCCAGCAGCCTTAGAGGACAGGTGACTTACAATGAGCAGTTCTTC
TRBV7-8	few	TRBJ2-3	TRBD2	CASSLVAGGLPSTDTQYF	TGTGCCAGCAGCTTAGTCGCGGGAGGGCTACCTAGCACAGATACGCAGTATTTT
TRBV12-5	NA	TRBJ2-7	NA	CASGSQRIGGYEQYF	TGTGCTAGTGGCTCCCAAAGGATAGGGGGCTACGAGCAGTACTTC
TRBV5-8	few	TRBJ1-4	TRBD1	CASSKGALREKLFF	TGTGCCAGCAGCAAGGGGGCTCTGAGGGAAAAACTGTTTTTT
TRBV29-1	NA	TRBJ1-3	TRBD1	CSGTGTGAGNTIYF	TGCAGCGGGACCGGGACAGGGGCTGGAAACACCATATATTTT
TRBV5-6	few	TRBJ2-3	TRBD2	CASSPRGREGDTQYF	TGTGCCAGCAGCCCCCGGGGGAGGGAAGGGGATACGCAGTATTTT
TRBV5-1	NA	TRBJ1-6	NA	CASSLIVPGGRPDSPLHF	TGCGCCAGCAGCTTGATAGTCCCAGGAGGCCGACCGGATTCACCCCTCCACTTT
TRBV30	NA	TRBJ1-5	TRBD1	CAWSVRGTGPYQPQHF	TGTGCCTGGAGTGTTAGAGGGACAGGACCATATCAGCCCCAGCATTTT
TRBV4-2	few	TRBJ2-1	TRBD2	CASSHPSGSGNEQFF	TGTGCCAGCAGCCATCCTAGCGGGAGTGGGAATGAGCAGTTCTTC
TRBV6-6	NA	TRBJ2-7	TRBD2	CASSYFHSGGSYEQYF	TGTGCCAGCAGTTACTTCCATAGCGGGGGATCCTACGAGCAGTACTTC
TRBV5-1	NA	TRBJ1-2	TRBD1	CASSWDGQALEGYTF	TGCGCCAGCAGCTGGGATGGACAGGCCTTGGAAGGCTACACCTTC
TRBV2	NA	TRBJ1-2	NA	CASSEGEGINYGYTF	TGTGCCAGCAGTGAAGGAGAGGGAATTAACTATGGCTACACCTTC
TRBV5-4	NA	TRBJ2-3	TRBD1	CASIGTGSDTQYF	TGTGCCAGCATAGGGACAGGGTCAGATACGCAGTATTTT
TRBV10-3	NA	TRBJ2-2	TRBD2	CAISAGLAGGSTGELFF	TGTGCCATCAGTGCCGGACTAGCGGGAGGAAGCACCGGGGAGCTGTTTTTT
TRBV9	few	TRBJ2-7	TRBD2	CASSVESGSYEQYF	TGTGCCAGCAGCGTAGAAAGCGGGAGTTACGAGCAGTACTTC
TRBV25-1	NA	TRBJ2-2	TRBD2	CASSGNSGTMNTGELFF	TGTGCCAGCAGTGGAAATTCCGGGACTATGAACACCGGGGAGCTGTTTTTT
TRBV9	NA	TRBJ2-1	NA	CASSVDLTEGNYNEQFF	TGTGCCAGCAGCGTAGATCTAACGGAGGGGAACTACAATGAGCAGTTCTTC
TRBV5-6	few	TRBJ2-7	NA	CASSSSGYEQYF	TGTGCCAGCAGTTCATCGGGGTACGAGCAGTACTTC
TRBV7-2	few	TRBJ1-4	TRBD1	CASSPPHWTGITNEKLFF	TGTGCCAGCAGCCCGCCCCACTGGACAGGGATCACTAATGAAAAACTGTTTTTT
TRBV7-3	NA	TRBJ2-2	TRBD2	CASSPGGAANTGELFF	TGTGCCAGCAGCCCCGGGGGGGCAGCGAACACCGGGGAGCTGTTTTTT
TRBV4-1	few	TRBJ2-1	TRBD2	CASSQDLQLAGADNEQFF	TGCGCCAGCAGCCAAGATCTCCAACTAGCGGGGGCCGACAATGAGCAGTTCTTC
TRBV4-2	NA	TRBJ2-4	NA	CASSQERARGKNIQYF	TGTGCCAGCAGCCAAGAGCGGGCCAGAGGCAAAAACATTCAGTACTTC
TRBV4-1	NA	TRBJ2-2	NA	CASSQVPLGQPGELFF	TGCGCCAGCAGCCAAGTTCCTCTAGGTCAACCCGGGGAGCTGTTTTTT
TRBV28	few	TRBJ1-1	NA	CASSLIGGTEAFF	TGTGCCAGCAGTTTGATAGGGGGCACTGAAGCTTTCTTT
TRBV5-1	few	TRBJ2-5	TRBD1	CASSLTGANQETQYF	TGCGCCAGCAGCTTGACAGGGGCCAACCAAGAGACCCAGTACTTC
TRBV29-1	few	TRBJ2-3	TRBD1	CSVAGQGKDTQYF	TGCAGCGTTGCTGGACAGGGGAAAGATACGCAGTATTTT
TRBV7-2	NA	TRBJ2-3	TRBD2	CASSLVKNSGSGLDTQYF	TGTGCCAGCAGCTTAGTAAAAAATAGCGGGAGTGGGCTGGATACGCAGTATTTT
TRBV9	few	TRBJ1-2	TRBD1	CASSVATEGATLYGYTF	TGTGCCAGCAGCGTAGCTACGGAGGGGGCAACACTCTATGGCTACACCTTC
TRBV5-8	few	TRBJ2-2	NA	CASSLGFARAGELFF	TGTGCCAGCAGCTTGGGTTTCGCTCGCGCCGGGGAGCTGTTTTTT
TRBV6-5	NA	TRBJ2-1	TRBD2	CASSGLDLSYNEQFF	TGTGCCAGCAGCGGACTAGACTTGTCTTACAATGAGCAGTTCTTC
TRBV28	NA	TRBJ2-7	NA	CASSLWRTLTYEQYF	TGTGCCAGCAGTTTATGGAGGACTTTAACCTACGAGCAGTACTTC
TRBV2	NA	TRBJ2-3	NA	CASSEWGGTDTQYF	TGTGCCAGCAGTGAGTGGGGGGGCACAGATACGCAGTATTTT
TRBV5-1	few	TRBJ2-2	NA	CASSSTTRGAGTGELFF	TGCGCCAGCAGCTCGACAACAAGGGGCGCAGGGACCGGGGAGCTGTTTTTT
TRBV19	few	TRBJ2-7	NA	CASSHGSTSSYEQYF	TGTGCCAGTAGTCACGGGTCCACCAGCTCCTACGAGCAGTACTTC
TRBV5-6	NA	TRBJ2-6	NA	CASSWGVSGANVLTF	TGTGCCAGCAGCTGGGGGGTTTCAGGGGCCAACGTCCTGACTTTC
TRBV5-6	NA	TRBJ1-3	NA	CASTPRGGANTIYF	TGTGCCAGCACCCCGAGAGGAGGGGCAAACACCATATATTTT
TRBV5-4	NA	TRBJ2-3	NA	CASSGTPLGDTQYF	TGTGCCAGCAGCGGGACTCCCCTCGGAGATACGCAGTATTTT
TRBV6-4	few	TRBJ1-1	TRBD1	CASSPDRYTEAFF	TGTGCCAGCTCCCCGGACAGGTACACTGAAGCTTTCTTT
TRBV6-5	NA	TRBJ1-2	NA	CASSYSFPDSFSGYTF	TGTGCCAGCAGTTACTCCTTCCCAGACAGTTTCTCTGGCTACACCTTC
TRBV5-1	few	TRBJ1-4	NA	CASSLQGSEKLFF	TGCGCCAGCAGCTTACAGGGAAGCGAAAAACTGTTTTTT
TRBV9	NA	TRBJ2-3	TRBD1	CASSVDTGVGDTQYF	TGTGCCAGCAGCGTAGATACAGGGGTCGGTGATACGCAGTATTTT
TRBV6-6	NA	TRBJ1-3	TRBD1	CASSDPGQGGNTIYF	TGTGCCAGCAGTGACCCGGGACAGGGAGGAAACACCATATATTTT
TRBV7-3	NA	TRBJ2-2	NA	CASSLYSRNTGELFF	TGTGCCAGCAGCTTATATAGCAGAAACACCGGGGAGCTGTTTTTT